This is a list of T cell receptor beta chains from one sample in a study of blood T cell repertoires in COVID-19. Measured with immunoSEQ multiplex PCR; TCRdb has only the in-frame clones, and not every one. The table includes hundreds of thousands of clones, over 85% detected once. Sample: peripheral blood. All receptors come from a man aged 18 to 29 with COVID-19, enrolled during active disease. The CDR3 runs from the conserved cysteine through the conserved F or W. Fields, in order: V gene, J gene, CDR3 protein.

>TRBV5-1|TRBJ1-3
CASSLRGNSGNTIYF
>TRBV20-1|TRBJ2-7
CSASLGGGDSYEQYF
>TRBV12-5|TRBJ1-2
CASGPSTMTNYGYTF
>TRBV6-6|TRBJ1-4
CASSYRQGADEKLFF
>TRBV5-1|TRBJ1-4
CASSTTGQTNEKLFF
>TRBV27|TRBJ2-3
CASSFSSGFTTDTQYF
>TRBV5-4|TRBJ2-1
CASSSGDSSYNEQFF
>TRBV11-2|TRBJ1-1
CASSPEGTGYEAFF
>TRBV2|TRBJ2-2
CASSASGKPTGELFF
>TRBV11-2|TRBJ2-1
CASSPGTRWSNEQFF
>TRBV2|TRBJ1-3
CASSRQGRTGNTIYF
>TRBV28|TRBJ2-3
CASSLQLAGADTQYF
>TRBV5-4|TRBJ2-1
CASSSGSSYNEQFF
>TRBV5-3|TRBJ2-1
CARSFGGGPYNEQFF
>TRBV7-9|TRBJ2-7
CASSPGTSLYEQYF
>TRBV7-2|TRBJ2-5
CASSLAARGTQYF
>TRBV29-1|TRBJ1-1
CSVEHRGRNTEAFF
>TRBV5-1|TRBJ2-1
CASSKGQDYEQFF
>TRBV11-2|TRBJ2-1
CASSPRGRGGRGNEQFF
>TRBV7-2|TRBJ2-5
CASSRTSGGAFGETQYF
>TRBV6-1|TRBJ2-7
CASSEGTGTYEQYF
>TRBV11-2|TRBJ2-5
CASSLGEGQGAGETQYF
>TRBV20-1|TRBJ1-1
CSARTGTFYF
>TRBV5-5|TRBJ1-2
CASSRTADSIYGYTF
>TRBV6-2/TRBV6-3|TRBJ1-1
CASSRSQGATSTEAFF
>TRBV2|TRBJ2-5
CASEREPRETQYF
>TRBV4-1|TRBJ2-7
CASSQGVAGDPYEQYF
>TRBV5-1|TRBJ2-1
CASSLAGTSGSALRSDNEQFF
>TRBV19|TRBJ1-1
CASRHTPGGVRDEAFF
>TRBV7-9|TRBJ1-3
CASSHPMRNTIYF
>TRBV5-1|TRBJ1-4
CASSPVPGQGFANEKLFF
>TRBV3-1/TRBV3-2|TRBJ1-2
CASSTRGTHYGYTF
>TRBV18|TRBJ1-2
CASSPLDTGGYTF
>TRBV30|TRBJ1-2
CAWSRGQPYGYTF
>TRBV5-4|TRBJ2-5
CASSLEGDGETQYF
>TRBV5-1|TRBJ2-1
CASSLGQGNHNEQFF
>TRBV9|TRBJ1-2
CASSVSSEFGYTF
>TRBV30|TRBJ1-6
CAWSSGDRGTYNSPLHF
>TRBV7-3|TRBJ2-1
CASSPTRGGDEQFF
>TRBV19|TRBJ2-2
CATTGEGGELFF
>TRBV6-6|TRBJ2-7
CASRRRGGYEQYF
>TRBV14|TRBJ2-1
CASSQEGHLHEQFF
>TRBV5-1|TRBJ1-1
CASRLEEVNTEAFF
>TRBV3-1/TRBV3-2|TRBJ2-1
CASSQGVDNEQFF
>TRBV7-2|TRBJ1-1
CASSWDRVNTEAFF
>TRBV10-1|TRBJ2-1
CASSETISNEQFF